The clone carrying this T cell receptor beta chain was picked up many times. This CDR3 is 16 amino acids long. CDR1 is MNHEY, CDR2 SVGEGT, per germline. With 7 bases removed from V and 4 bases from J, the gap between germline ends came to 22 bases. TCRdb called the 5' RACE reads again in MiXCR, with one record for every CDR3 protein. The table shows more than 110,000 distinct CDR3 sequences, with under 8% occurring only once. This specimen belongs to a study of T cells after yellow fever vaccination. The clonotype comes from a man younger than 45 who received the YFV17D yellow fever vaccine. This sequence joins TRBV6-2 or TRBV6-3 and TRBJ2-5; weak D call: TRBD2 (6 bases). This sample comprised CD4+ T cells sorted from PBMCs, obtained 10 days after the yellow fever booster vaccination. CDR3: CASISAAVRGGETQYF. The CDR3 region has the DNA TGTGCCAGCATCTCAGCGGCGGTGCGGGGCGGAGAGACCCAGTACTTC.